Listed here is a single T cell receptor beta chain. This clonotype was recorded many times. Its antigen is unknown. No base quality values were provided; no much bigger clone lies one nucleotide off. TCR beta VDJ combination and CDR3 sequence profiling used genomic DNA as the template. An Illumina HiSeq 2000 was the platform used for TCR repertoire sequencing. From the authors' description of their analysis: TRBV/TRBJ rearrangement plots, CDR3 size and DJ length profiles, and Simpson's diversity index were used to assess repertoires. The most abundant DNA sequence in the deep sequencing data was defined as the immunodominant clone. CDR3 amino acid sequences were screened for sharing across subjects and compared with published repertoires and the VDJdb database. The public reads were quality trimmed at Q25 with fastp and then assembled into clones with MiXCR by TCRdb, keeping productive beta chains. Rows with a matching CDR3 protein are joined into one entry that keeps the most common DNA and genes. In this record, the V and J calls reflect TCRdb's handling and not the investigators' own analysis. In all, the sample holds 150,000 to 200,000 distinct CDR3 sequences, and about 70% of those were seen once. In total, the top ten clones hold under 60% of the sample.

The source of the sample is a study of CD8+CD57+ T cells in acquired aplastic anemia (dated by TCRdb to 2017 to 2018). With respect to the entire study: A mean of about 3 ug of DNA, ranging from roughly 0.19 to 27.4 ug, was extracted from sorted CD4+ and CD8+ cells. CD8+CD57+ expansion was defined as frequency above the mean frequency observed in healthy subjects. Overall study results and their limits: CD8+ Simpson's diversity did not differ significantly between patients and healthy controls (P=0.060). Approximately 31 CD8+ CDR3 sequences were found in both patients and controls but appeared to be highly expressed in patients and within the immunodominant clones of the patients.

The V and J ends are trimmed by 3 bases and 2 bases, leaving 11 bases between them. The germline V gene (reference sequence) provides CDR1 LNHDA and CDR2 SQIVND. Including cysteine and phenylalanine, the CDR3 has 15 amino acids. Only the CDR3 DNA is retained, 45 bases long and in frame from the first base. Flow cytometry had shown CD8+CD57+ cell expansion in the patients selected for sequencing. Every patient had severe acquired aplastic anemia, diagnosed using the International Study of Aplastic Anemia and Agranulocytosis and Camitta criteria. Patients had received no therapy at the time of blood sampling. In this study, sorted CD4+ and CD8+ T cells from the blood of healthy subjects and of severe aplastic anemia patients had their TCR repertoires deep-sequenced. In the USA, patient enrollment took place under clinicaltrials.gov protocols 00001620, 01623167, 00001397, 00071045, 00081523 and 00961064. Ficoll-Paque density gradient centrifugation was used to isolate peripheral blood mononuclear cells. CD4+ and CD8+ T cells were sorted by FACS or magnetic beads before DNA extraction.

The sequenced sample consisted of sorted CD4+, CD8+, or CD8+CD57+ T cells (not recorded which) from PBMCs. The chain is encoded by TRBV19 joined to TRBJ2-1, with no confident D gene call. The source of this sequence is a human donor with aplastic anemia. The DNA sequence reads TGTGCCAGTAGTATTTCGCCTTCGCCCTACAATGAGCAGTTCTTC. It specifies CASSISPSPYNEQFF.